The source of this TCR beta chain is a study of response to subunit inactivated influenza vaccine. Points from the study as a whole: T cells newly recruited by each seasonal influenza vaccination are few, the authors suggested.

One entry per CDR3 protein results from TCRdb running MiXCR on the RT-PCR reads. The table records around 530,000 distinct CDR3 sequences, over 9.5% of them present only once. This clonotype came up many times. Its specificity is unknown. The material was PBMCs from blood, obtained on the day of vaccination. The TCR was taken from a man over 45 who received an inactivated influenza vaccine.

In nucleotides, the CDR3 is TGTGCCAGCAGTTTAGGGCCCCACGAGCAGTACTTC. Translated: CASSLGPHEQYF. The rearrangement links TRBV12-3 or TRBV12-4 to TRBJ2-7, with D uncertain. V shed 1 base and J shed 5 bases, with 6 bases lying between them. This CDR3 spans 12 amino acids.